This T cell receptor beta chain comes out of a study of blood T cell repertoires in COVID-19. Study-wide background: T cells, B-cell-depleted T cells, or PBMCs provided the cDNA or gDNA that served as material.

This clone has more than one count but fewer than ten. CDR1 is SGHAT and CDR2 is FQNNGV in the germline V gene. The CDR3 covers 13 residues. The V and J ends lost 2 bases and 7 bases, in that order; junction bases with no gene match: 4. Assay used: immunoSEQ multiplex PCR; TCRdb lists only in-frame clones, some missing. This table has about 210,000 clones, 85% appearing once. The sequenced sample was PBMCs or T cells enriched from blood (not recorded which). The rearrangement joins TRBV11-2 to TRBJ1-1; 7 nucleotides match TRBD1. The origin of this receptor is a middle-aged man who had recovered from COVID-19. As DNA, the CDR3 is TGTGCCAGCAGCTTACCGGGACAGAGTGAAGCTTTCTTT. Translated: CASSLPGQSEAFF.